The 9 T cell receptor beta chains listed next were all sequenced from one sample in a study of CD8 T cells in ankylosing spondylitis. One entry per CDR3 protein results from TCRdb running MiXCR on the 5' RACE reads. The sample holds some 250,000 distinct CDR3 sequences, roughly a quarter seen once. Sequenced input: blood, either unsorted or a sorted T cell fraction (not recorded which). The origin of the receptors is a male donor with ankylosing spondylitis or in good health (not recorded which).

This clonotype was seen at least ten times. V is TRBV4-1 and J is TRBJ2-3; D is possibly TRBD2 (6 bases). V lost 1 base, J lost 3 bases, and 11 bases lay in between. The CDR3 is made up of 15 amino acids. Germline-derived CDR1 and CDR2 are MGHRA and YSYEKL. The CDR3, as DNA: TGCGCCAGCAGCCAAGGGGGGGTGTTGACAGATACGCAGTATTTT. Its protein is CASSQGGVLTDTQYF.

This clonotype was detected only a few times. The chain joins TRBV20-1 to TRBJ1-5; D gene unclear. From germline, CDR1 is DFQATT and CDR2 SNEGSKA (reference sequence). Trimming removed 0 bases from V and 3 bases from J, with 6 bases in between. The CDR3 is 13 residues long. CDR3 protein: CSARDPPNQPQHF. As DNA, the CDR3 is TGCAGTGCTAGAGATCCGCCCAATCAGCCCCAGCATTTT.

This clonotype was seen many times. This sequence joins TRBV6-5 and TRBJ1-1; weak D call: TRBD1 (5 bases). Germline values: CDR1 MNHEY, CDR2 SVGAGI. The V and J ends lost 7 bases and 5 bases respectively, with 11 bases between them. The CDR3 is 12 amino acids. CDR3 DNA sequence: TGTGCCAGCATGGGGGTCGGGACTGAAGCTTTCTTT. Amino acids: CASMGVGTEAFF.

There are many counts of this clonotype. CDR3 sequence reads: CSARNFGAGELFF. CDR3 coding DNA: TGCAGTGCTAGGAATTTTGGGGCCGGGGAGCTGTTTTTT. The V and J genes are TRBV20-1 and TRBJ2-2; unclear D gene. Between the trimmed V and J ends, which lost 3 bases and 6 bases, there was a span of 11 bases. Germline CDR1 is DFQATT and CDR2 is SNEGSKA (reference sequence). This CDR3 region has 13 residues.

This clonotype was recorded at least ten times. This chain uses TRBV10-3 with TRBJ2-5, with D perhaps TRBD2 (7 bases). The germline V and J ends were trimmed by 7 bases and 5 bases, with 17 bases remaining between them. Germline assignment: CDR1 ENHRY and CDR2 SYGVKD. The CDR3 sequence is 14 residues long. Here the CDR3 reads CAIKGGAQGETQYF. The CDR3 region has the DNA TGTGCCATCAAAGGGGGGGCTCAGGGGGAGACCCAGTACTTC.

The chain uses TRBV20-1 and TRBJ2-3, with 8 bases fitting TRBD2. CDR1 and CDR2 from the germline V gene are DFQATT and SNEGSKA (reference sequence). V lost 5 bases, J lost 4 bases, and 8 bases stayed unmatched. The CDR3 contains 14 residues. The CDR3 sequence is CSASTGGRADTQYF. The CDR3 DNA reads TGCAGTGCTTCCACGGGGGGGCGGGCAGATACGCAGTATTTT.

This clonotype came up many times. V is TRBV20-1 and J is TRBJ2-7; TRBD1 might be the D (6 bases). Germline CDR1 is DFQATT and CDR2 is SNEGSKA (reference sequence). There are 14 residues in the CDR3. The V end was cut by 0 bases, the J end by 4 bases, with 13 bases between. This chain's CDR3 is CSAREPRGWYEQYF. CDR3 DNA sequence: TGCAGTGCTAGAGAGCCCAGGGGCTGGTACGAGCAGTACTTC.

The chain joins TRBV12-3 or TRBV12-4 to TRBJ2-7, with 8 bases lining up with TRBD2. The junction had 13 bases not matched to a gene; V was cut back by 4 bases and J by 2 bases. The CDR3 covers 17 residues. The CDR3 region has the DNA TGTGCCAGCAGTTCCAGCGGGGGCCCACATCTGACCTACGAGCAGTACTTC. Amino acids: CASSSSGGPHLTYEQYF.

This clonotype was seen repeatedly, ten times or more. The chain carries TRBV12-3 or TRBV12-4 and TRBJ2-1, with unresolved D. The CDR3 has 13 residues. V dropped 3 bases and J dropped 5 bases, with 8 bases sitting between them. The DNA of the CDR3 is TGTGCCAGCAGTTTGTTCGGCGACAATGAGCAGTTCTTC. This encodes CASSLFGDNEQFF.